This T cell receptor beta chain was recovered during a study of early T cells in non-severe SARS-CoV-2 infection. MiXCR, run by TCRdb on the 5' RACE reads, gives a single entry per CDR3 protein. The sample comprises around 30,000 distinct CDR3 sequences, about 4% of which are singletons, and 4.4% rests with the top ten. As concerns this clonotype: As the CDR3 is not closed by the conserved phenylalanine or tryptophan, this likely results from a read error.

Between the trimmed V and J ends, which lost 3 bases and 2 bases, there was a span of 13 bases. The germline CDR1 and CDR2 sequences are KGHSH and LQKENI. CDR3 length: 15 residues. The source of this sequence is an adult who was a healthcare worker with PCR-confirmed SARS-CoV-2 infection or an uninfected control (not recorded which). The chain links TRBV18 to TRBJ2-5; either TRBD1 or TRBD2 may fit D (6 bases each). Sequenced sample: whole blood. CDR3 coding DNA: TGTGCCAGCTCACCTAATACAGGGAGGCAAGAGACCCAGTACTCC. Its translation is CASSPNTGRQETQYS.